The 21 T cell receptor beta chains reported below all come from one sample, sequenced in a study of T-cell memory formation after mild COVID-19. MiXCR, applied by TCRdb to the 5' RACE reads, yields one record per CDR3 protein. Among roughly 200,000 distinct CDR3 sequences listed, 7.5% to 10% were seen once. Sequenced: PBMCs or a T cell subset sorted from them (not recorded which). These receptors all stem from a man aged 18 to 35 who had mild COVID-19 (a few samples of this study predate the infection). Cell type and time point are not known.

This clonotype was seen a few times. The chain carries TRBV7-2 and TRBJ1-5, with TRBD1 identical over 7 bases. CDR3 length equals 14 residues. Germline-derived CDR1 and CDR2 are SGHTA and FQGNSA. Germline trimming cut 1 base from V and 6 bases from J; bases unmatched to any gene: 3. CDR3 sequence reads: CASSLDAGGQPQHF. The CDR3 bases are TGTGCCAGCAGCTTAGATGCAGGGGGTCAGCCCCAGCATTTT. The whole variable domain, remainder taken from reference TRBV7-2 and TRBJ1-5, is GAGVSQSPSNKVTEKGKDVELRCDPISGHTALYWYRQSLGQGLEFLIYFQGNSAPDKSGLPSDRFSAERTGGSVSTLTIQRTQQEDSAVYLCASSLDAGGQPQHFGDGTRLSIL.

This clonotype was seen ten or more times. The chain is built from TRBV6-6 and TRBJ2-3; tentatively, D is TRBD1 (6 bases). V was trimmed by 2 bases and J by 0 bases, leaving 6 bases between them. The CDR3 runs 14 residues. Germline V gene data show CDR1 as MNHNY and CDR2 as SVGAGI (reference sequence). CDR3 DNA sequence: TGTGCCAGCAGTTACGGGGGCAGCACAGATACGCAGTATTTT. Translated: CASSYGGSTDTQYF.

This clonotype was counted between two and nine times. V usage is TRBV21-1 and J usage is TRBJ1-1; the table's D call, TRBD1, was not checked against the DNA. TRBV21-1 is flagged as a pseudogene. CDR3 size: 15 residues. The CDR3 nucleotides are TGTGCCAGCAGCAACACCACATGGACAGCTGGTGAAGCTTTCTTT. Translated: CASSNTTWTAGEAFF.

This clonotype was observed a handful of times. This rearrangement joins TRBV19 to TRBJ2-2; a possible D gene is TRBD1 (7 bases). The CDR3 has 15 amino acids. V was pared by 5 bases and J by 4 bases, with 14 bases between. Germline V lookup: CDR1 LNHDA, CDR2 SQIVND (reference sequence). The CDR3 is CASSGGQGGTGELFF. CDR3 nucleotide sequence: TGTGCCAGTAGTGGGGGGCAGGGGGGCACCGGGGAGCTGTTTTTT.

The rearrangement uses TRBV7-2 and TRBJ1-1, with D unresolved. Looked up from germline, CDR1 is SGHTA and CDR2 is FQGNSA. Trimming took 7 bases from V and 1 from J, leaving 13 bases between them. CDR3 length equals 14 residues. The CDR3 sequence: CASTPSRGNTEAFF. In DNA, the CDR3 is TGTGCCAGCACCCCGTCCCGGGGGAACACTGAAGCTTTCTTT.

The V and J genes are TRBV19 and TRBJ1-5; TRBD1 matches at 7 bases. The CDR3 extends over 14 amino acids. Losses at the gene ends were 6 bases for V and 5 bases for J; bases not matched to a gene: 7. Germline CDR1 and CDR2: LNHDA and SQIVND (reference sequence). This CDR3 reads CASRRTGGDQPQHF. The CDR3 nucleotides are TGTGCCAGTAGAAGGACAGGCGGCGATCAGCCCCAGCATTTT.

This clonotype has just a few counts. The chain is built from TRBV4-3 and TRBJ1-2; the D gene is possibly TRBD1 (5 bases). V gave up 5 bases and J gave up 9 bases, with 19 bases separating them. Germline loops: CDR1 LGHNA, CDR2 YSLEER. The CDR3 runs to 14 residues. The CDR3 DNA reads TGCGCCAGCAGCTTGGAAGGGGCCAATCGGCGCTACACCTTC. Translation gives CASSLEGANRRYTF.

This clonotype was seen more than once but under ten times. CDR3 nucleotide sequence: TGCGCCAGCAGTTTAACTGCGGAGTACAATGAGCAGTTCTTC. This sequence encodes CASSLTAEYNEQFF. The genes are TRBV5-1 and TRBJ2-1; D gene unclear. Between the trimmed V and J ends, which lost 5 bases and 4 bases, there was a span of 13 bases. The germline V gene encodes CDR1 SGHRS and CDR2 YFSETQ. CDR3 length: 14 residues.

The chain combines TRBV25-1 with TRBJ1-4; 7 bases match TRBD1. Germline V CDR1 and CDR2: MGHDK, SYGVNS. J lost 7 bases, V lost 7 bases, and 6 bases had no gene match. The CDR3 consists of 13 residues. The CDR3 DNA sequence: TGTGCCAGCATGCGACAGGGTAGTGAAAAACTGTTTTTT. This encodes CASMRQGSEKLFF.

The gene calls are TRBV6-5 and TRBJ2-3; TRBD2 might be the D (6 bases). Germline CDR1 and CDR2: MNHEY and SVGAGI. Trimming cost V 10 bases and J 4 bases, with 18 bases left between them. CDR3 size: 14 residues. Written as DNA, the CDR3 is TGTGCCACCCGGGGGATTATTGCTTCAGATACGCAGTATTTT. Translating it yields CATRGIIASDTQYF.

The V call is TRBV2, the J call TRBJ2-3, with D unclear. Germline CDR1 reads SNHLY; CDR2 reads FYNNEI. The CDR3 has 13 amino acids. V dropped 10 bases and J dropped 2 bases, with 13 bases sitting between them. DNA of the CDR3: TGTGCCATCAATAGACGATCCACAGATACGCAGTATTTT. Its translation: CAINRRSTDTQYF.

The chain has TRBV20-1 and TRBJ1-5; unclear D gene. V was cut by 6 bases and J by 3 bases, with 9 bases left in between. This CDR3 has 12 amino acids. CDR1 DFQATT and CDR2 SNEGSKA come from the germline V gene (reference sequence). CDR3 coding DNA: TGCAGTGCCCTAGTCCCCAATCAGCCCCAGCATTTT. It encodes CSALVPNQPQHF.

V is TRBV5-1 and J is TRBJ1-5; 12 positions agree with TRBD1. The CDR3 is made up of 16 amino acids. J gave up 5 bases and V 2 bases, and 5 bases lay outside the gene matches. CDR1 and CDR2 (germline): SGHRS, YFSETQ. The chain's CDR3 is CASSFGTGGPDQPQHF. In DNA form, the CDR3 reads TGCGCCAGCAGCTTCGGGACAGGGGGCCCCGATCAGCCCCAGCATTTT.

This clonotype was observed a few times. This chain joins TRBV7-9 and TRBJ1-5; D not certain. Germline lookup yields CDR1 SEHNR and CDR2 FQNEAQ (reference sequence). CDR3 length: 13 residues. V lost 1 base, J lost 5 bases, and 6 bases lay in between. CDR3 bases: TGTGCCAGCAGCTTAGACAACCATCAGCCCCAGCATTTT. This translates into CASSLDNHQPQHF. Looking up the rest from reference TRBV7-9 and TRBJ1-5 gives the full variable domain: DTGVSQNPRHKITKRGQNVTFRCDPISEHNRLYWYRQTLGQGPEFLTYFQNEAQLEKSRLLSDRFSAERPKGSFSTLEIQRTEQGDSAMYLCASSLDNHQPQHFGDGTRLSIL.

This clonotype has just a few counts. The chain has TRBV20-1 and TRBJ2-3, with D perhaps matching TRBD1 (6 bases). The CDR3 is 15 amino acids. The V end lost 6 bases, the J end lost 3 bases, and 19 bases lay between the germline ends. CDR1 is DFQATT, CDR2 SNEGSKA, per germline (reference sequence). The CDR3 DNA is TGCAGTGCGATCACTCAGGGGAGTTGGACAGATACGCAGTATTTT. Residues: CSAITQGSWTDTQYF.

There are many counts of this clonotype. V gene TRBV7-6 combines with J gene TRBJ2-3; a possible D gene is TRBD2 (6 bases). The CDR3 sequence is 14 residues long. Looked up from germline, CDR1 is SGHVS and CDR2 is FNYEAQ. Trimming pared 3 bases from V and 4 bases from J, leaving 11 bases between. The CDR3 sequence: CASSFGGRADTQYF. DNA of the CDR3: TGTGCCAGCAGCTTCGGGGGAAGGGCAGATACGCAGTATTTT. The entire variable domain, with the rest obtained from reference TRBV7-6 and TRBJ2-3, is as follows: GAGVSQSPRYKVTKRGQDVALRCDPISGHVSLYWYRQALGQGPEFLTYFNYEAQQDKSGLPNDRFSAERPEGSISTLTIQRTEQRDSAMYRCASSFGGRADTQYFGPGTRLTVL.

J is TRBJ2-5 and V is TRBV18; D assignment may be TRBD1 or TRBD2 (6 bases each). Looked up from germline, CDR1 is KGHSH and CDR2 is LQKENI. Trimming took 3 bases from V and 4 from J, leaving 12 bases between them. This CDR3 spans 14 amino acids. DNA of the CDR3: TGTGCCAGCTCACCGAACGGGGGCGCAGAGACCCAGTACTTC. This encodes CASSPNGGAETQYF.

The rearrangement links TRBV4-2 to TRBJ1-5; weak D call: TRBD1 (5 bases). The V gene lost 0 bases and the J gene lost 7 bases, with 10 bases spanning the gap. Germline lookup yields CDR1 LGHNA and CDR2 YNFKEQ. CDR3 size: 14 residues. CDR3 protein: CASSQDGGRQPQHF. The CDR3 DNA follows: TGTGCCAGCAGCCAAGATGGGGGGAGACAGCCCCAGCATTTT.

The chain joins TRBV7-2 to TRBJ1-4; a possible D gene is TRBD1 (6 bases). This CDR3 comprises 13 residues. Trimming left V 6 bases short and J 4 bases short, with 9 bases between. The V gene's germline CDR1 is SGHTA and CDR2 FQGNSA. The CDR3 DNA sequence: TGTGCCAGCAGTCGACAGGTTAATGAAAAACTGTTTTTT. Translation: CASSRQVNEKLFF.

This chain links TRBV4-1 with TRBJ2-5; TRBD2 is a possible D gene (6 bases). The germline V gene has CDR1 MGHRA and CDR2 YSYEKL. This CDR3 has 15 residues. V was shortened by 2 bases and J by 1 base, with 11 bases between the two germline ends. CDR3 residues: CASSQRESFQETQYF. Written as DNA, the CDR3 is TGCGCCAGCAGCCAACGGGAGTCCTTCCAAGAGACCCAGTACTTC.

This clonotype appeared many times. The V call is TRBV5-1, the J call TRBJ2-7; 8 nucleotides align to TRBD1. V was clipped by 4 bases and J by 0 bases; unmatched bases: 9. Germline loops: CDR1 SGHRS, CDR2 YFSETQ. The CDR3 is 16 residues long. The DNA for the CDR3 is TGCGCCAGCAGCCGGAGGACAGGGCAATACTCCTACGAGCAGTACTTC. It is translated as CASSRRTGQYSYEQYF.